Detailed here is one T cell receptor (beta chain). TCRdb independently ran MiXCR on the 5' RACE reads; one entry per CDR3 protein. Counted here are approximately 230,000 distinct CDR3 sequences, over 5.5% occurring once; the ten biggest clones make up 13% to 15%. This entry belongs to a study of identical twins. This sample was also put to use in a study of T cells expressing NK-cell markers.

This TCR derives from a woman younger than 30 in good health. The sequenced sample consisted of CD8+ T cells sorted from blood.

CDR3 protein: CASGISQPQHF. The CDR3 DNA is TGTGCCAGCGGAATAAGTCAGCCCCAGCATTTT. This rearrangement joins TRBV19 to TRBJ1-5, with unresolved D. The length of the CDR3 is 11 residues. Germline CDR1 LNHDA, CDR2 SQIVND (reference sequence). Trimming shortened V by 9 bases and J by 6 bases, and 9 bases separated the two germline ends.